This T cell receptor (beta chain) originates from a study of regulatory T cells in long-lasting Graves disease. This CDR3 has 16 amino acids. CDR1 is SGHTA and CDR2 is FQGNSA in the germline V gene. The ends lost 6 bases at V and 2 bases at J; junction bases unmatched: 8. Arm-PCR of CDR3 regions and iRepertoire HTBI primers were used to build TCR beta libraries. TCRdb re-derived calls from the multiplex PCR reads in MiXCR, one entry per CDR3 protein. Of about 430,000 distinct CDR3 sequences in the sample, about 15% are singletons; the top ten hold about 7.6%. Noted time point: newly diagnosed GD, antithyroid drugs for less than 3 months. The TCR library was made from RNA that had been extracted from PBMCs in TRIzol. This sample also belongs to another study, concerning T cells in Graves' hyperthyroidism and ophthalmopathy.

The chain has TRBV7-2 and TRBJ2-3; 10 bases are shared with TRBD2. This TCR was sampled from a woman between 35 and 50 years old with Graves disease. The input for sequencing was peripheral blood mononuclear cells (PBMCs), taken at new diagnosis, from a patient treated with antithyroid drugs. Here the CDR3 DNA reads TGTGCCAGCAGTTCAAGGGGGACTAGCGACACAGATACGCAGTATTTT. This codes for CASSSRGTSDTDTQYF.